The 8 T cell receptor beta chains reported below all come from one sample, sequenced in a study of beta chain features in type 1 diabetes. Study-wide findings and caveats: TCRB CDR3 length was moderately but significantly reduced in all four CD4+ subsets of Type 1 diabetes patients.

The isolated RNA, all of it, was reverse transcribed, so expressed TCRB transcripts were what got sequenced. The assay was immunoSEQ multiplex PCR, and TCRdb's table has in-frame clones only and misses some. The sample includes about 270,000 clones, around an eighth of them seen just once. What these receptors recognize is not known. Sequencing was done on a sample of naive CD4+ T cells from blood. Every receptor here comes from a young man with type 1 diabetes.

The chain links TRBV5-1 to TRBJ2-7, with 9 nucleotides matching TRBD1. Germline V gives CDR1 SGHRS, CDR2 YFSETQ. J was trimmed by 7 bases and V by 2 bases; bases with no gene match: 7. The CDR3 is 14 amino acids. CDR3 nucleotides: TGCGCCAGCAGCTTCGGGGACAGGGTCGGAGAGCAGTACTTC. Its translation: CASSFGDRVGEQYF.

V usage is TRBV5-1 and J usage is TRBJ2-5; D is perhaps TRBD2 (5 bases). The CDR3 runs 15 residues. Germline V lookup: CDR1 SGHRS, CDR2 YFSETQ. V lost 0 bases and J lost 1, with 10 bases in between. Written as DNA, the CDR3 is TGCGCCAGCAGCTTGGGTCGCAGCGGCCAAGAGACCCAGTACTTC. Encoded protein: CASSLGRSGQETQYF.

The rearrangement joins TRBV7-2 to TRBJ2-5; a weak D match, TRBD1 (6 bases). The V and J ends lost 2 bases and 5 bases respectively, with 12 bases between them. In germline, CDR1 is SGHTA, CDR2 FQGNSA. The CDR3 is 14 residues long. CDR3 region: CASSLQGSGETQYF. In DNA form, the CDR3 reads TGTGCCAGCAGCTTACAGGGGTCGGGGGAGACCCAGTACTTC.

This clone was recorded a few times. The chain employs TRBV7-3 and TRBJ2-1, with D unresolved. The CDR3 runs to 15 residues. Deletions cut 5 bases from V and 2 bases from J, with 13 bases between. The V gene's germline CDR1 is SGHTA and CDR2 FQGTGA. CDR3 residues: CASSPYYEPYNEQFF. The CDR3 bases are TGTGCCAGCAGCCCATACTATGAGCCCTACAATGAGCAGTTCTTC.

The rearrangement joins TRBV28 to TRBJ2-6; D might be TRBD1 (5 bases). V was clipped by 8 bases and J by 4 bases, with 18 bases between them. Per the germline V gene, CDR1 is MDHEN and CDR2 is SYDVKM. The CDR3 totals 16 residues. The CDR3 is CASGAAGLGGANVLTF. The DNA for the CDR3 is TGTGCCAGCGGGGCAGCTGGCCTGGGGGGGGCCAACGTCCTGACTTTC.

This clone was seen more than once but under ten times. The rearrangement uses TRBV7-8 and TRBJ1-3; TRBD1 agrees at 7 bases. The junction had 7 bases not matched to a gene; V was cut back by 5 bases and J by 0 bases. Germline values: CDR1 SGHVS, CDR2 FQNEAQ. The CDR3 is made up of 16 amino acids. This CDR3 reads CASSLTGYSSGNTIYF. The CDR3 DNA sequence: TGTGCCAGCAGCCTGACAGGGTATAGCTCTGGAAACACCATATATTTT.

This clone has a handful of counts. The rearrangement joins TRBV21-1 to TRBJ2-7; the listed D gene, TRBD2, was not tested against the DNA. TRBV21-1 is flagged as a pseudogene. This CDR3 comprises 15 residues. CDR3 in amino acids: CASSKRSGSLNEQYF. DNA for the CDR3: TGTGCCAGCAGCAAACGAAGCGGGAGTCTTAACGAGCAGTACTTC.

The rearrangement uses TRBV10-3 and TRBJ2-6, with a tentative D call TRBD2 (6 bases). Germline V gene sequence: CDR1 ENHRY, CDR2 SYGVKD. The CDR3 spans 15 residues. The V end was cut by 7 bases, the J end by 0 bases, with 10 bases between. CDR3 sequence: CAITGSDSGANVLTF. The CDR3 DNA reads as TGTGCCATCACCGGGAGTGACTCTGGGGCCAACGTCCTGACTTTC.